This is a list of T cell receptor beta chains from one sample in a study of read filtering for tumor transcriptome and immune sequencing. TCRdb re-derived calls from the reads in MiXCR, one entry per CDR3 protein. The table records over 80,000 distinct CDR3 sequences, 9% to 15% of them present only once. Specimen: a population of CD138-negative cells sorted from bone marrow. The receptors were sampled from a donor aged 40 or over with multiple myeloma. Both conserved end residues are part of each CDR3. Each record gives: V gene, D gene, J gene, clone size, CDR3 protein, CDR3 DNA. D genes are given only for firm matches. Rows may omit the clone size; those that give it use once, few, many or a size class.

TRBV2	TRBD1	TRBJ2-5	many	CASSGTGGQQETQYF	TGTGCCAGCAGCGGGACAGGGGGCCAACAAGAGACCCAGTACTTC
TRBV3-1	-	TRBJ1-5	many	CASSQDRGDRNQPQHF	TGTGCCAGCAGCCAAGATCGCGGGGATCGGAATCAGCCCCAGCATTTT
TRBV5-1	-	TRBJ2-3	many	CASSRDGSTDTQYF	TGCGCCAGCAGCCGGGACGGTAGCACAGATACGCAGTATTTT
TRBV2	-	TRBJ1-2	many	CASSDPYRVHGYTF	TGTGCCAGCAGTGATCCCTACAGGGTTCATGGCTACACCTTC
TRBV24-1	TRBD1	TRBJ2-1	many	CATSDLRPGGRSSSYNEQFF	TGTGCCACCAGTGATTTAAGGCCAGGGGGCCGATCGAGCTCCTACAATGAGCAGTTCTTC
TRBV29-1	TRBD2	TRBJ2-3	many	CSVDGLAVGTDTQYF	TGCAGCGTTGACGGCCTAGCGGTAGGGACAGATACGCAGTATTTT
TRBV5-6	-	TRBJ2-1	many	CASSLFIRWREKDNEQFF	TGTGCCAGCAGCTTGTTCATACGTTGGCGAGAGAAGGACAATGAGCAGTTCTTC
TRBV7-8	TRBD2	TRBJ2-1	-	CASRETSGRDEQFF	TGTGCCAGCAGGGAGACTAGCGGGAGAGATGAGCAGTTCTTC
TRBV10-3	TRBD1	TRBJ1-6	many	CAISEPGQGNSPLHF	TGTGCCATCAGTGAGCCGGGACAGGGGAATTCACCCCTCCACTTT
TRBV5-1	-	TRBJ2-2	few	CATSVLPNTGELFF	TGCGCCACCTCGGTACTCCCGAACACCGGGGAGCTGTTTTTT
TRBV7-2	-	TRBJ1-1	few	CASGSTGYAEAFF	TGTGCCAGCGGGTCTACAGGGTACGCTGAAGCTTTCTTT
TRBV18	-	TRBJ2-1	many	CASSNGILAPSSYNEQFF	TGTGCCAGCTCAAATGGGATCCTAGCGCCAAGCTCCTACAATGAGCAGTTCTTC
TRBV18	TRBD2	TRBJ2-1	-	CASSRGGRGGDEQFF	TGTGCCAGCTCACGAGGCGGACGGGGGGGCGATGAGCAGTTCTTC
TRBV4-1	TRBD2	TRBJ2-1	many	CASSQDLRVAGGLENEQFF	TGCGCCAGCAGCCAAGATCTAAGGGTAGCGGGAGGATTGGAAAATGAGCAGTTCTTC
TRBV2	-	TRBJ2-1	many	CASSVQGSSYNEQFF	TGTGCCAGCAGTGTTCAGGGGAGCTCCTACAATGAGCAGTTCTTC
TRBV5-1	TRBD2	TRBJ2-3	-	CASSWLAGVSSSAQYF	TGCGCCAGCAGCTGGCTAGCGGGAGTTTCGAGCTCTGCGCAGTATTTT
TRBV5-1	-	TRBJ1-1	few	CASSFGQRNTEAFF	TGCGCCAGCAGCTTTGGACAGAGGAACACTGAAGCTTTCTTT
TRBV25-1	-	TRBJ1-1	-	CASSQRTANTEAFF	TGTGCCAGCAGTCAACGGACAGCTAACACTGAAGCTTTCTTT
TRBV7-3	TRBD2	TRBJ2-1	many	CASSRTSGVYNEQFF	TGTGCCAGCAGCCGGACTAGCGGGGTATACAATGAGCAGTTCTTC
TRBV30	TRBD2	TRBJ2-2	-	CAWSGLADTGELFF	TGTGCCTGGAGTGGACTAGCGGACACCGGGGAGCTGTTTTTT
TRBV12-3/TRBV12-4	TRBD2	TRBJ2-5	few	CASRPSGLAGLVTQYF	TGTGCCAGCAGGCCCTCCGGACTAGCGGGGTTGGTGACCCAGTACTTC
TRBV3-1	-	TRBJ2-7	many	CASSQGARWGQYF	TGTGCCAGCAGCCAAGGGGCCCGATGGGGGCAGTACTTC
TRBV7-6	-	TRBJ2-1	-	CASSLGLFNEQFF	TGTGCCAGCAGCTTGGGTCTGTTCAATGAGCAGTTCTTC
TRBV29-1	TRBD2	TRBJ2-5	many	CSVGGTSGREAQYF	TGCAGCGTTGGGGGAACTAGCGGGAGGGAGGCCCAGTACTTC
TRBV6-5	TRBD1	TRBJ2-1	many	CASNKDRGRYNEQFF	TGTGCCAGCAACAAGGACAGGGGGCGATACAATGAGCAGTTCTTC
TRBV7-9	TRBD1	TRBJ1-6	many	CASRPAGTGLDSPLHF	TGTGCCAGCAGGCCAGCCGGGACAGGGCTCGATTCACCCCTCCACTTT
TRBV5-1	-	TRBJ2-1	many	CASSGQSPRDEQFF	TGCGCCAGCAGTGGCCAATCACCTAGAGATGAGCAGTTCTTC
TRBV29-1	-	TRBJ1-1	many	CSADSGAFF	TGCAGCGCAGACTCGGGGGCTTTCTTT
TRBV28	TRBD2	TRBJ2-3	many	CASSLPEGAGGSTDTQYF	TGTGCCAGCAGTTTACCAGAAGGAGCGGGAGGTAGCACAGATACGCAGTATTTT
TRBV5-1	TRBD1	TRBJ2-3	few	CASSLETGDTKQYF	TGCGCCAGCAGCTTGGAGACAGGGGACACGAAGCAGTATTTT